These 10 T cell receptor beta chains share one sample of origin, sequenced in a study of blood T cell repertoires in COVID-19. The data were produced by immunoSEQ multiplex PCR, yet TCRdb's version contains in-frame clones alone and is incomplete. The sample contains around 140,000 clones, around nine tenths of which appear only once. The sample consisted of peripheral blood. Source of these receptors: a woman between 45 and 60 years old with active or convalescent COVID-19.

The chain joins TRBV7-8 to TRBJ1-6, with D possibly matching TRBD1 (6 bases). The CDR3 length is 16 residues. The germline CDR1 and CDR2 sequences are SGHVS and FQNEAQ. Trimming took off 0 bases at V and 8 bases at J, with 14 bases between the two ends. This CDR3 is CASSLAGGGGDSPLHF. The CDR3, as DNA: TGTGCCAGCAGCTTAGCTGGCGGGGGCGGCGATTCACCCCTCCACTTT.

The chain is built from TRBV5-1 and TRBJ2-6; no clear D. Trimming took 3 bases from V and 0 from J, leaving 7 bases between them. Germline CDR1 is SGHRS and CDR2 is YFSETQ. CDR3 size: 15 residues. CDR3 amino acids: CASSSLRSGANVLTF. The CDR3 DNA is TGCGCCAGCAGCTCTCTCCGCTCTGGGGCCAACGTCCTGACTTTC.

The genes are TRBV10-3 and TRBJ2-1; no definite D call. There are 11 residues in the CDR3. Germline values: CDR1 ENHRY, CDR2 SYGVKD. V was trimmed by 4 bases and J by 5 bases, leaving 3 bases between them. DNA of the CDR3: TGTGCCATCAGTGCGGACAATGAGCAGTTCTTC. Encoded protein: CAISADNEQFF.

Details on this clone: The germline gene is not matched at one end of the junction; a read error may be the cause. This rearrangement joins TRBV13 to TRBJ2-5; 11 bases agree with TRBD2. Germline CDR1 and CDR2: PRHDT and FYEKMQ (reference sequence). CDR3 length: 14 residues. In DNA, the CDR3 is TGTGCCAGCAGCATAGGACTAGCGGGAGAGACCCAGTACTTC. Amino acids: CASSIGLAGETQYF. The variable domain in full, with the rest retrieved from reference TRBV13 and TRBJ2-5, is AAGVIQSPRHLIKEKRETATLKCYPIPRHDTVYWYQQGPGQDPQFLISFYEKMQSDKGSIPDRFSAQQFSDYHSELNMSSLELGDSALYFCASSIGLAGETQYFGPGTRLLVL.

This clone was counted once. The chain employs TRBV2 and TRBJ2-2, with 9 bases matching TRBD2. The CDR3 totals 17 residues. J gave up 6 bases and V 7 bases, and 15 bases lay outside the gene matches. Germline values: CDR1 SNHLY, CDR2 FYNNEI. The CDR3 here is CASIPPAGGIRSGELFF. The DNA for the CDR3 is TGTGCCAGCATACCCCCAGCGGGAGGAATCAGATCCGGGGAGCTGTTTTTT.

The genes are TRBV18 and TRBJ1-1, with D maybe TRBD1 (5 bases). CDR3 length: 15 residues. Germline lookup yields CDR1 KGHSH and CDR2 LQKENI. V lost 4 bases to trimming and J lost 0 bases, with 12 bases between them. The CDR3 nucleotides are TGTGCCAGCTCACAGGGGCGGAACCTGAACACTGAAGCTTTCTTT. This sequence encodes CASSQGRNLNTEAFF.

The chain joins TRBV2 to TRBJ1-5; 8 bases align to TRBD1. The CDR3 contains 14 residues. Germline CDR1 is SNHLY and CDR2 is FYNNEI. Unmatched junction bases numbered 8, after V lost 6 bases and J lost 7 bases. CDR3 residues: CASRGGQGGQPQHF. The DNA for the CDR3 is TGTGCCAGCAGGGGTGGACAGGGAGGACAGCCCCAGCATTTT.

The chain couples TRBV5-4 to TRBJ2-7, with TRBD2 matching 9 bases. Germline trimming cut 2 bases from V and 5 bases from J; bases unmatched to any gene: 8. The CDR3 loop spans 15 amino acids. Germline lookup yields CDR1 SGHNT and CDR2 YYREEE (reference sequence). CDR3 loop: CASSFRGGRADEQYF. The CDR3 DNA reads TGTGCCAGCAGCTTTCGGGGCGGGAGGGCGGACGAGCAGTACTTC.

This rearrangement joins TRBV7-9 to TRBJ2-1, with 15 bases aligning to TRBD2. Germline trimming cut 5 bases from V and 10 bases from J; bases unmatched to any gene: 15. Per the germline V gene, CDR1 is SEHNR and CDR2 is FQNEAQ (reference sequence). CDR3 length: 18 residues. CDR3 coding DNA: TGTGCCAGCAGCCCGGGACTAGCGGGAGGTTTCCCAGCGAACGAGCAGTTCTTC. Protein product: CASSPGLAGGFPANEQFF.

This clone has only one observation. The chain couples TRBV2 to TRBJ1-3; maybe TRBD1 (6 bases). There are 15 residues in the CDR3. V gave up 2 bases and J gave up 0 bases, with 8 bases separating them. The germline V gene has CDR1 SNHLY and CDR2 FYNNEI. CDR3 loop: CASSEQGISGNTIYF. CDR3 nucleotides: TGTGCCAGCAGTGAACAGGGGATCTCTGGAAACACCATATATTTT.